The clone carrying this TCR beta chain was seen ten or more times. This sample stems from a study of early T cells in non-severe SARS-CoV-2 infection. TCRdb re-analysed the 5' RACE reads in MiXCR, keeping a single row per CDR3 protein. The repertoire holds more than 20,000 distinct CDR3 sequences, with 4% to 5% as singletons. Trimming cost V 7 bases and J 1 base; bases outside gene matches: 11. The germline CDR1 and CDR2 sequences are DFQATT and SNEGSKA (reference sequence). This CDR3 comprises 15 residues. The sample taken for sequencing was whole blood. The sequence was obtained from an adult who was a healthcare worker with PCR-confirmed SARS-CoV-2 infection or an uninfected control (not recorded which). The V and J genes are TRBV20-1 and TRBJ2-3; TRBD2 matches 7 bases. The CDR3 DNA sequence: TGCAGTGTCACCGGACTAGAGCCCCGCACAGATACGCAGTATTTT. Translated, it gives CSVTGLEPRTDTQYF.